This TCR beta chain comes out of a study of regulatory T cells in long-lasting Graves disease. Germline lookup yields CDR1 MNHNS and CDR2 SASEGT. V lost 3 bases and J lost 4, with 15 bases in between. There are 15 residues in the CDR3. Construction of the TCR beta libraries employed iRepertoire HTBI primers in conjunction with Arm-PCR of CDR3 regions. TCRdb re-analysed the multiplex PCR reads in MiXCR, keeping a single row per CDR3 protein. The data contain about 560,000 distinct CDR3 sequences, 15% to 20% of them singletons. Time point reported: newly diagnosed GD, antithyroid drugs for less than 3 months. Scientists built the TCR library using RNA that was extracted from PBMCs. These data were also reused for a study on T cells in Graves' hyperthyroidism and ophthalmopathy. From that report: The TCR CDR3 first-round RT-PCR relied on the HTBI primer set.

The sample consisted of peripheral blood mononuclear cells (PBMCs), taken at new diagnosis, from a patient treated with antithyroid drugs. This sequence originates from a man aged 18 to 29 with Graves disease. The chain has TRBV6-1 and TRBJ1-1; D is undetermined. CDR3 protein: CASSDPRFMSTEAFF. CDR3 DNA: TGTGCCAGCAGTGACCCCCGGTTCATGAGCACTGAAGCTTTCTTT.